This TCR beta chain was obtained from a study of CD8+CD57+ T cells in acquired aplastic anemia (dated by TCRdb to 2016 to 2019). In terms of the full investigation: Extracted DNA from sorted CD4+ and CD8+ cells averaged approximately 3 ug, ranging from roughly 0.2 to 30 ug. A CD8+CD57+ expansion meant a frequency higher than the mean frequency seen in healthy subjects. The full study reports these points: No significant difference in CD8+ Simpson's diversity was found between patients and healthy controls (P=0.060). Roughly 30 CD8+ CDR3 sequences were shared between patients and controls but appeared highly expressed in patients and within their immunodominant clones.

Patients chosen for sequencing had shown expansion of CD8+CD57+ cells by flow cytometry. Severe acquired aplastic anemia was diagnosed in all patients according to International Study of Aplastic Anemia and Agranulocytosis and Camitta criteria. No patient had received any therapy when blood was sampled. The study deep-sequenced TCR repertoires of sorted CD4+ and CD8+ blood T cells from severe aplastic anemia patients and healthy subjects. Patients were enrolled in the USA under clinicaltrials.gov protocols 00001620, 01623167, 00001397, 00071045, 00081523 and 00961064. Ficoll-Paque density gradient centrifugation was used to isolate peripheral blood mononuclear cells. Before DNA was extracted, CD4+ and CD8+ T cells were sorted using either FACS or magnetic beads. The CDR3 runs 12 residues from the cysteine to the phenylalanine. Only the CDR3 DNA is retained, 36 bases long and in frame from the first base. The junction shows trimming of 11 bases on V and 3 bases on J, plus 13 bases between the germline ends.

TCR beta VDJ combination and CDR3 sequence profiling used genomic DNA as the template. An Illumina HiSeq 2000 was used for TCR repertoire sequencing. As for the authors' bioinformatics: TRBV/TRBJ rearrangement plots, CDR3 size and DJ length profiles, and Simpson's diversity index were used to assess repertoires. The most abundant DNA sequence in the deep sequencing data was defined as the immunodominant clone. CDR3 amino acid sequences were checked for sharing between subjects and were compared against published repertoires and the VDJdb database. The raw public reads went through TCRdb reprocessing: fastp at Q25, MiXCR clone calling, in-frame beta chains kept. Every distinct CDR3 protein forms one entry, paired with its most common genes and DNA. The V and J calls and clone size are TCRdb's, not the authors'. The sample profile shows about 290,000 distinct CDR3 sequences; 50% to 65% of them were found once. The top ten clones comprise 1% to 1.5% of the sample.

A remark on this clonotype: Its cognate antigen has yet to be identified. No much larger clone exists at a distance of one base, and base qualities are not known.

The sequencing input was sorted CD4+, CD8+, or CD8+CD57+ T cells (not recorded which) from PBMCs. The clonotype comes from a human donor with aplastic anemia. This receptor chain uses TRBV12-3 or TRBV12-4 and TRBJ1-2; TRBD1 is possibly the D segment (5 matching bases). DNA sequence: TGTGCCTGTGACGGGGCAGACTATGGCTACACCTTC. This is translated as CACDGADYGYTF.